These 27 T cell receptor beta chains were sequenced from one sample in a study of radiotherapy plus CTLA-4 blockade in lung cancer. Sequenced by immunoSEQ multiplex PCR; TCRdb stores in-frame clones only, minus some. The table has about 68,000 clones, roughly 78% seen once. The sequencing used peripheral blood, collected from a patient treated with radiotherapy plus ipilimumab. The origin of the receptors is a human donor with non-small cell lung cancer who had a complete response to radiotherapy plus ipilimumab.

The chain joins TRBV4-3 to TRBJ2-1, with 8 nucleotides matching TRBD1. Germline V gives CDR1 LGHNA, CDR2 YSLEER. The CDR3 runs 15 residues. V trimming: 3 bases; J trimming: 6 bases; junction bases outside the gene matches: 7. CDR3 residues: CASSQATGTGNEQFF. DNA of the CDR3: TGCGCCAGCAGCCAGGCCACCGGGACAGGCAATGAGCAGTTCTTC.

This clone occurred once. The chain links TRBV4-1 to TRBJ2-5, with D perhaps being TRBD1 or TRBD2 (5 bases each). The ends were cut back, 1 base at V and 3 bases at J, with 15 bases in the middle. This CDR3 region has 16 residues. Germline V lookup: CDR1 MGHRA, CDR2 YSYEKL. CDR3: CASSQATGGREETQYF. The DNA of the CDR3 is TGCGCCAGCAGCCAAGCTACAGGAGGAAGGGAAGAGACCCAGTACTTC.

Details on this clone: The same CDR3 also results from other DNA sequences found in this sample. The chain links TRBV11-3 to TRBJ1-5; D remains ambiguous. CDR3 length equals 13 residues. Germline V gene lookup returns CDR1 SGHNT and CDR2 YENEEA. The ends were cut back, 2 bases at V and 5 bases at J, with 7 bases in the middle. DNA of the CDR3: TGTGCCAGCAGCTTAAGTGGGGATCAGCCCCAGCATTTT. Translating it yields CASSLSGDQPQHF.

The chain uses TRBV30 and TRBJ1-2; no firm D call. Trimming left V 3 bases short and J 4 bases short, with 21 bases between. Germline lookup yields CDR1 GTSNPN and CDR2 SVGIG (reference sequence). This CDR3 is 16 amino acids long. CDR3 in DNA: TGTGCCTGGAGAGTTGCCCAGGCCCAGTACCTCTATGGCTACACCTTC. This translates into CAWRVAQAQYLYGYTF.

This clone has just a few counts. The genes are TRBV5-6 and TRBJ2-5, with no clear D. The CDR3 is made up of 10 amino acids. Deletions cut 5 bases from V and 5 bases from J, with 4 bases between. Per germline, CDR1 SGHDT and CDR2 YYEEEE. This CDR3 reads CASSGETQYF. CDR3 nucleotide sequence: TGTGCCAGCAGTGGGGAGACCCAGTACTTC.

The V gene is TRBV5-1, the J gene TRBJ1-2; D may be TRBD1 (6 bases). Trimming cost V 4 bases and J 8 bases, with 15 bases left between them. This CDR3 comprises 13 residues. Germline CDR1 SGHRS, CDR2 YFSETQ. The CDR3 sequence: CASSLTGTTGYTF. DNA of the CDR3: TGCGCCAGCAGCCTGACCGGGACAACAGGCTACACCTTC.

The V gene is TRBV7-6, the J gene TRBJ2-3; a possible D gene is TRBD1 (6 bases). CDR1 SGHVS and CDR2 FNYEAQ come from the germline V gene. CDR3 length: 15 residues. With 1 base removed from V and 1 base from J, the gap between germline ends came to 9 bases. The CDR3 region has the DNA TGTGCCAGCAGCTTAGAGACAGGTGGCACAGATACGCAGTATTTT. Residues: CASSLETGGTDTQYF.

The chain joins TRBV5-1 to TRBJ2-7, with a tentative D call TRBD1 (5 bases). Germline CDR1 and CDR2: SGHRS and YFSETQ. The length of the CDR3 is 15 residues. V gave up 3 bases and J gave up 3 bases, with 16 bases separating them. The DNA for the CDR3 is TGCGCCAGCAGCTGGGGCCAAGGGAAGGTCTACGAGCAGTACTTC. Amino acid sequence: CASSWGQGKVYEQYF.

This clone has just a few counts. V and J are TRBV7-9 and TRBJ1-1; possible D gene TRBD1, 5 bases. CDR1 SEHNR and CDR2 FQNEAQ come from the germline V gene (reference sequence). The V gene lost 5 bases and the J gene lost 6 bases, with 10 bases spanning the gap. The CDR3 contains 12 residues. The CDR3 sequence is CASSTGLSEAFF. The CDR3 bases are TGTGCCAGCAGCACGGGACTTTCTGAAGCTTTCTTT. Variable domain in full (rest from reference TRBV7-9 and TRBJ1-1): DTGVSQNPRHKITKRGQNVTFRCDPISEHNRLYWYRQTLGQGPEFLTYFQNEAQLEKSRLLSDRFSAERPKGSFSTLEIQRTEQGDSAMYLCASSTGLSEAFFGQGTRLTVV.

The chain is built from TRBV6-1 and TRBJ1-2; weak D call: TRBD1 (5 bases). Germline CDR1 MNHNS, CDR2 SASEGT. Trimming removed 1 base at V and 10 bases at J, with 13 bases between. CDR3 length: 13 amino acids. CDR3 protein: CASSEVLEGTYTF. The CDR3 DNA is TGTGCCAGCAGTGAAGTATTGGAGGGGACCTACACCTTC.

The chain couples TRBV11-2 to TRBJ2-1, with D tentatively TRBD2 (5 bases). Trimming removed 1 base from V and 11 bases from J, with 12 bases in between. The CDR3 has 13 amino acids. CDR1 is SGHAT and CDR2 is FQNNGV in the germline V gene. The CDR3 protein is CASSLVAGDKQFF. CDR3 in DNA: TGTGCCAGCAGCTTAGTGGCGGGTGATAAGCAGTTCTTC.

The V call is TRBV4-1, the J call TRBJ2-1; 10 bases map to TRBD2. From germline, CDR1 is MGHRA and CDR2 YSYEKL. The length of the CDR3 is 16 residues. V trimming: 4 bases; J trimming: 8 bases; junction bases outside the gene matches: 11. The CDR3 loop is CASSLWTSGLQYEQFF. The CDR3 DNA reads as TGCGCCAGCAGCCTATGGACTAGCGGATTACAATATGAGCAGTTCTTC.

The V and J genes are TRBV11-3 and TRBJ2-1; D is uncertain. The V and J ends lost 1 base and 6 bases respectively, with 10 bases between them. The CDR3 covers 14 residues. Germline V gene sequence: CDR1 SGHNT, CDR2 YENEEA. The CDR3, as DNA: TGTGCCAGCAGCTTAGGAGGCCAGAGCAATGAGCAGTTCTTC. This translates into CASSLGGQSNEQFF.

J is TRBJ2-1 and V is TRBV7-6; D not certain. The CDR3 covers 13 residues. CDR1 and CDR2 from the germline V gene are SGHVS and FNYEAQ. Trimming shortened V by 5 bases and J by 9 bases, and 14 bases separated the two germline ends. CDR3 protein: CASSLTPDGEQFF. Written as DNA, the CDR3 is TGTGCCAGCAGCCTTACTCCCGATGGTGAGCAGTTCTTC.

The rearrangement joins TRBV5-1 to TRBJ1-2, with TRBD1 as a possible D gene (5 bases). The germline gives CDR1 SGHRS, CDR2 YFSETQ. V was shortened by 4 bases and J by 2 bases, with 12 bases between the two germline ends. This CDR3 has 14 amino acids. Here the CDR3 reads CASSASTGNYGYTF. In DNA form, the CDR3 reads TGCGCCAGCAGCGCCTCTACAGGCAACTATGGCTACACCTTC.

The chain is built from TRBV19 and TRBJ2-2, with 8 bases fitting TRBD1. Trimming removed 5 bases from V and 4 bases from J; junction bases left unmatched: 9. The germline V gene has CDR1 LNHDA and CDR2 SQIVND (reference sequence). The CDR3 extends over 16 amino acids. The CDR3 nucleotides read TGTGCCAGTAGTCCTATCGAAGGGACAGGCACCGGGGAGCTGTTTTTT. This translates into CASSPIEGTGTGELFF.

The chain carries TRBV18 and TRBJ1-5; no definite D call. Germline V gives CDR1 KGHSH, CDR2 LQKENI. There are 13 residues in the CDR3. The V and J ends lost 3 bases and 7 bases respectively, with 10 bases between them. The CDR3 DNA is TGTGCCAGCTCACCTACTGAGGTCCAGCCCCAGCATTTT. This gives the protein CASSPTEVQPQHF.

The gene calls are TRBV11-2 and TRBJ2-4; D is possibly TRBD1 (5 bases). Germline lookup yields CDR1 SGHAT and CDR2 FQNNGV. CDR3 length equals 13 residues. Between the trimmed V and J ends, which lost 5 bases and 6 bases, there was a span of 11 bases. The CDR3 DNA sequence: TGTGCCAGCAGCCCTAGACAGACAAACATTCAGTACTTC. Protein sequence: CASSPRQTNIQYF. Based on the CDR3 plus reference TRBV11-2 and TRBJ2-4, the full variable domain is EAGVAQSPRYKIIEKRQSVAFWCNPISGHATLYWYQQILGQGPKLLIQFQNNGVVDDSQLPKDRFSAERLKGVDSTLKIQPAKLEDSAVYLCASSPRQTNIQYFGAGTRLSVL.

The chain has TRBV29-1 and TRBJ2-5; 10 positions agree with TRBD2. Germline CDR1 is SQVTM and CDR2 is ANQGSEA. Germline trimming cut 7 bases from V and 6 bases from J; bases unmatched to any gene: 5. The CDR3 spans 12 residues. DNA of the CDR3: TGCAGCGGGACTAGCGGAGAACAGACCCAGTACTTC. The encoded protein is CSGTSGEQTQYF. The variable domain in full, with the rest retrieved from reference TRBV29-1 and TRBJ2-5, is SAVISQKPSRDICQRGTSLTIQCQVDSQVTMMFWYRQQPGQSLTLIATANQGSEATYESGFVIDKFPISRPNLTFSTLTVSNMSPEDSSIYLCSGTSGEQTQYFGPGTRLLVL.

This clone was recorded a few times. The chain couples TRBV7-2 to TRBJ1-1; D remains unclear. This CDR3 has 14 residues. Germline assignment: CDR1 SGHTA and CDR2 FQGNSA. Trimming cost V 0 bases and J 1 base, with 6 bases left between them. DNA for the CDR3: TGTGCCAGCAGCTTAGCGAGAGGGAACACTGAAGCTTTCTTT. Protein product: CASSLARGNTEAFF.

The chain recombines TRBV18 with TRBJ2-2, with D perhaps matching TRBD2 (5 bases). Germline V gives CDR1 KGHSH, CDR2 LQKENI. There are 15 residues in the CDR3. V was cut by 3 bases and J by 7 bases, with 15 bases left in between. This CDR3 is CASSPGERRIGELFF. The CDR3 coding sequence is TGTGCCAGCTCACCGGGAGAACGGAGGATCGGGGAGCTGTTTTTT.

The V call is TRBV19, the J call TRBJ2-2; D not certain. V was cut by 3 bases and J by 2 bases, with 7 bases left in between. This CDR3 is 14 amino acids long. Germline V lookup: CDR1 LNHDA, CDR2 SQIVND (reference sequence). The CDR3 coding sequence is TGTGCCAGTAGTATTGGGCAAAACACCGGGGAGCTGTTTTTT. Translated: CASSIGQNTGELFF.

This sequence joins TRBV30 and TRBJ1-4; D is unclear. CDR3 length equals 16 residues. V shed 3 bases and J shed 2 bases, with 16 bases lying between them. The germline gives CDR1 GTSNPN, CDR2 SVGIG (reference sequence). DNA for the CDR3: TGTGCCTGGAGGGTACTAGGGAGAACCACTAATGAAAAACTGTTTTTT. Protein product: CAWRVLGRTTNEKLFF.

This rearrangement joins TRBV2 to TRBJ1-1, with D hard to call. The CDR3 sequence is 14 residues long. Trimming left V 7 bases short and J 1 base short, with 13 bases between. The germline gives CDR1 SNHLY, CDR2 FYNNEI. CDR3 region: CASNLGWGNTEAFF. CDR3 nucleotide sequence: TGTGCCAGCAACTTAGGGTGGGGGAACACTGAAGCTTTCTTT.

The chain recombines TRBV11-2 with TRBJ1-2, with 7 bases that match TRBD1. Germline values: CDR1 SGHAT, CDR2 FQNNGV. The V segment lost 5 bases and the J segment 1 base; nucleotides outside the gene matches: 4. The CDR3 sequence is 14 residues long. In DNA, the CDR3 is TGTGCCAGCAGCCGGGACAGCTTTAACTATGGCTACACCTTC. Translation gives CASSRDSFNYGYTF. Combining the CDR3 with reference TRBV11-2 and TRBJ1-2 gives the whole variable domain EAGVAQSPRYKIIEKRQSVAFWCNPISGHATLYWYQQILGQGPKLLIQFQNNGVVDDSQLPKDRFSAERLKGVDSTLKIQPAKLEDSAVYLCASSRDSFNYGYTFGSGTRLTVV.

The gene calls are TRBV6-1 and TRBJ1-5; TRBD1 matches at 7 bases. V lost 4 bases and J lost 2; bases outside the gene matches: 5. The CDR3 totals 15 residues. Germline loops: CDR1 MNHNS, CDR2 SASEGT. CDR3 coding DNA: TGTGCCAGCAGTGGGAAGGGGGCGGGCAATCAGCCCCAGCATTTT. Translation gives CASSGKGAGNQPQHF.

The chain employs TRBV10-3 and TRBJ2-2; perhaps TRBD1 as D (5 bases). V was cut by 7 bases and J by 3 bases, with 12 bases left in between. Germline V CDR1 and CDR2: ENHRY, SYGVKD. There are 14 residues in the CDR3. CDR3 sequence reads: CAIKDGQDTGELFF. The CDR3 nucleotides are TGTGCCATCAAGGATGGACAAGACACCGGGGAGCTGTTTTTT.